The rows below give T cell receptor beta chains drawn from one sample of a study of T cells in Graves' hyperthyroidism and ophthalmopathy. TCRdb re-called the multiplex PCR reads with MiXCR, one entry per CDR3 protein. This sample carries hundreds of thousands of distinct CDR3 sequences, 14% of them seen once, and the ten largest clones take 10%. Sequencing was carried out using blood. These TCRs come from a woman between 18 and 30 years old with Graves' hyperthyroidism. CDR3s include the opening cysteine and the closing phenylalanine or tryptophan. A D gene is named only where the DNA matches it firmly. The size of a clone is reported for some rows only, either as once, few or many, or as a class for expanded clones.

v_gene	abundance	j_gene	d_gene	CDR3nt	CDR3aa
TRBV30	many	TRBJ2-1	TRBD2	TGTGCCTGGGGTGCGGGAGCAGCCAGGGTTTTAGAGCAGTTCTTC	CAWGAGAARVLEQFF
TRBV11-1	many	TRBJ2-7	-	TGTGCCAGCAGCTCGGACTGGAGCTCCTACGAGCAGTACTTC	CASSSDWSSYEQYF
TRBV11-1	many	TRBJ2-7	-	TGTGCCAGCAATCGACAGAACTCCTACGAGCAGTACTTC	CASNRQNSYEQYF
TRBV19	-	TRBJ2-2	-	TGTGCCAGTAGTACGTCAGGGTCCGCCGGGGAGCTGTTTTTT	CASSTSGSAGELFF
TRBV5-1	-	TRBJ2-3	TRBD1	TGCGCCAGCAGTTTACAGGGGGCTGCAGATACGCAGTATTTT	CASSLQGAADTQYF
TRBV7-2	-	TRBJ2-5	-	TGTGCCAGCAGCTTAATAGGGGCCTTCCAAGAGACCCAGTACTTC	CASSLIGAFQETQYF
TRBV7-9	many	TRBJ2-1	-	TGTGCCAGCAGCTTCGGGGTGTTCGATGAGCAGTTCTTC	CASSFGVFDEQFF
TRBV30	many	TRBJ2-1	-	TGTGCCTGGAGTTCCCGCTCCTACAATGAGCAGTTCTTC	CAWSSRSYNEQFF
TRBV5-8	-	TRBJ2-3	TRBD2	TGTGCCAGCAGCTTGGAAGGACTAGCTGGAGATACGCAGTATTTT	CASSLEGLAGDTQYF
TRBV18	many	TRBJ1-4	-	TGTGCCAGCTCCCGGACAGTAAATGAAAAACTGTTTTTT	CASSRTVNEKLFF
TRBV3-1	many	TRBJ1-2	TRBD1	TGTGCCAGCAGCCAAGGGACAGGGATTAACTATGGCTACACCTTC	CASSQGTGINYGYTF
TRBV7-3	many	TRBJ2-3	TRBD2	TGTGCCAGCAGCAGCGGGACTAGCGGGAGGCGGGACACAGATACGCAGTATTTT	CASSSGTSGRRDTDTQYF
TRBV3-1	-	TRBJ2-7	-	TGTGCCAGCAGCCAGTCCTCCCACGAGCAGTACTTC	CASSQSSHEQYF
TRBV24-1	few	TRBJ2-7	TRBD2	TGTGCCACCAGTGATAGGACTAGCCCCCAGAGGCAGTACTTC	CATSDRTSPQRQYF
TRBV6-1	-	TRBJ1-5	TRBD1	TGTGCCAGCAGCCCGGACAGGGGGGTTCAGCCCCAGCATTTT	CASSPDRGVQPQHF
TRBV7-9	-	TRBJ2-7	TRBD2	TGTGCCAGCACCCTTAGCGGGAGGGACCACGAGCAGTACTTC	CASTLSGRDHEQYF
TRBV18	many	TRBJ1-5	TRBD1	TGTGCCAGCTCCCAACAGGGGGCTTATAGCAATCAGCCCCAGCATTTT	CASSQQGAYSNQPQHF
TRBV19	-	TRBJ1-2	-	TGTGCCAGTAGCTCATCGCGTATCAACTATGGCTACACCTTC	CASSSSRINYGYTF
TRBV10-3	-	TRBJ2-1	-	TGTGCCATCAGTGAAGGGGGCAATGAGCAGTTCTTC	CAISEGGNEQFF
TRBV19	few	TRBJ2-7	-	TGTGCCAGTAAACAACAGGGATCTACCTACGAGCAGTACTTC	CASKQQGSTYEQYF
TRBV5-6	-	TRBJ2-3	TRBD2	TGTGCCAGCAGCGCGGACAGCCAGGGATCAGCGGGAGGCACAGATACGCAGTATTTT	CASSADSQGSAGGTDTQYF
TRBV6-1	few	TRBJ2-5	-	TGTGCCAGCAGTCAAACCTTAGAGACCCAGTACTTC	CASSQTLETQYF
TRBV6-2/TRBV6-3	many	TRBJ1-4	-	TGTGCCAGCATGGGGGCTTACGAAAAACTGTTTTTT	CASMGAYEKLFF
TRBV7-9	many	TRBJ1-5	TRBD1	TGTGCCAGCAGCCTCGGGACAGGATTAAATCAGCCCCAGCATTTT	CASSLGTGLNQPQHF
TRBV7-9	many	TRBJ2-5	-	TGTGCCAGCAGCTTAGTACAAGGGATAGAGACCCAGTACTTC	CASSLVQGIETQYF
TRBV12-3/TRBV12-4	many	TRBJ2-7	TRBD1	TGTGCCAGCACCGGGACAGGGGGTTCCTACGAGCAGTACTTC	CASTGTGGSYEQYF
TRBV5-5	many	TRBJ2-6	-	TGTGCCAGCAGCTTGGAGGGGACGGGGGCCAACGTCCTGACTTTC	CASSLEGTGANVLTF
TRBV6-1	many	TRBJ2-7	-	TGTGCCAGCAGAGGCCGGGGCCGACCGGGGTGGCAGTACTTC	CASRGRGRPGWQYF
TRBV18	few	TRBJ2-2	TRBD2	TGTGCCAGCTCACCTGGGACTAGAGACACCGGGGAGCTGTCTTTT	CASSPGTRDTGELSF
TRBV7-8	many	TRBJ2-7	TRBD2	TGTGCCAGCAGCTTACCCCCTAGCGGGGGGGCTTTCTCCTACGAGCAGTACTTC	CASSLPPSGGAFSYEQYF
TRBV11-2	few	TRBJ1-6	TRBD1	TGTGCCAGCAGCTTACAGGGGGAATATAATTCACCCCTCCACTTT	CASSLQGEYNSPLHF
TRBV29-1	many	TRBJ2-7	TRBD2	TGCAGCGTTGAACTAGCGGGGGCCTACGAGCAGTACTTC	CSVELAGAYEQYF
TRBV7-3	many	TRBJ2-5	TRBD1	TGTGCCAGCAGCTCGCTGGGACAGGGAGACGAGACCCAGTACTTC	CASSSLGQGDETQYF
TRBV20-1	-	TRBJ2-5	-	TGCAGTGCTATCTGGGCTGGGGAGACCCAGTACTTC	CSAIWAGETQYF
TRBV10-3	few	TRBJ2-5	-	TGTGCCATCAGTCCTCGGAGCCAAGAGACCCAGTACTTC	CAISPRSQETQYF
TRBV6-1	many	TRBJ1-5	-	TGTGCCAGCCAGCCCGCCGGCGGGTATAGCAATCAGCCCCAGCATTTT	CASQPAGGYSNQPQHF
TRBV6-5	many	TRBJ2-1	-	TGTGCCAGCAGTTATAATATCATCGGAGACAATGAGCAGTTCTTC	CASSYNIIGDNEQFF
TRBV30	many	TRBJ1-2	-	TGTGCCTGGAGTCCAAGGAGTACCTATGGCTACACCTTC	CAWSPRSTYGYTF